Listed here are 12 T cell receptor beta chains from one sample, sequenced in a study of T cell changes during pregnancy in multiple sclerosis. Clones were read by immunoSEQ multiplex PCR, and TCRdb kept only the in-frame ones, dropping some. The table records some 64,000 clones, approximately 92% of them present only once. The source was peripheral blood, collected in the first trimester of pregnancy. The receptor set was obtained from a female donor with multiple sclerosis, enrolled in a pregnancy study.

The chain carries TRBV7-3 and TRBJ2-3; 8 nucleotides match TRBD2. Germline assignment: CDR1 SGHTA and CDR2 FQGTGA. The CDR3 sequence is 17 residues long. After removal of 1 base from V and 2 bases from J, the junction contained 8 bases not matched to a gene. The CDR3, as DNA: TGTGCCAGCAGCTTAATGGGAATAGCGGGACCCACAGATACGCAGTATTTT. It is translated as CASSLMGIAGPTDTQYF.

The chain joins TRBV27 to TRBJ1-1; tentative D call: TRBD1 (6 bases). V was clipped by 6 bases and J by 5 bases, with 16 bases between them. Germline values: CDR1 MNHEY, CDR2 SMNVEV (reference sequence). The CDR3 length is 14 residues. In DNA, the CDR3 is TGTGCCAGCAGGCCGGGACACCAGGGAACTGAAGCTTTCTTT. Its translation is CASRPGHQGTEAFF.

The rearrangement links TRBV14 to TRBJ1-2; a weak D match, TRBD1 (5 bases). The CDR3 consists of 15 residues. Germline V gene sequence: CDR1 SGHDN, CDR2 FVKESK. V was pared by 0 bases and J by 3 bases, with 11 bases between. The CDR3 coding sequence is TGTGCCAGCAGCCAAGATCAGGGTGTCGACTATGGCTACACCTTC. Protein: CASSQDQGVDYGYTF.

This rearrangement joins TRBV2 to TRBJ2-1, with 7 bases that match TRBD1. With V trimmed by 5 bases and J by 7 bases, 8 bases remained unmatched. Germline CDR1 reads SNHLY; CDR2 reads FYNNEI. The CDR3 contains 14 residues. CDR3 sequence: CASSTLRQGNEQFF. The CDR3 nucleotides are TGTGCCAGCAGTACCCTTAGACAGGGAAATGAGCAGTTCTTC. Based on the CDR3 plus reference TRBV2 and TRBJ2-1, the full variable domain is EPEVTQTPSHQVTQMGQEVILRCVPISNHLYFYWYRQILGQKVEFLVSFYNNEISEKSEIFDDQFSVERPDGSNFTLKIRSTKLEDSAMYFCASSTLRQGNEQFFGPGTRLTVL.

CDR3 coding DNA: TGTGCCAGCAGCGTAGCAGCTAGCGGGAGAAAGTTGGGGTCCGGGGAGCTGTTTTTT. Protein: CASSVAASGRKLGSGELFF. The V call is TRBV9, the J call TRBJ2-2; 10 bases are a match to TRBD2. From germline, CDR1 is SGDLS and CDR2 YYNGEE. CDR3 size: 19 residues. The V segment lost 0 bases and the J segment 6 bases; nucleotides outside the gene matches: 14.

CDR3 DNA sequence: TGTGCCAGCAGCCAAGAGAGGGTGGGTAATCAGCCCCAGCATTTT. As protein: CASSQERVGNQPQHF. The chain combines TRBV4-2 with TRBJ1-5; no clear D gene. Germline V gene data show CDR1 as LGHNA and CDR2 as YNFKEQ. There are 15 residues in the CDR3. V lost 0 bases, J lost 4 bases, and 10 bases lay in between.

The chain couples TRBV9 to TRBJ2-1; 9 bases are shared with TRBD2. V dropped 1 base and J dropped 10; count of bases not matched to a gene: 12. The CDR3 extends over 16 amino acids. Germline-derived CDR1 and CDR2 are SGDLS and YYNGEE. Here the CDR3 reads CASSVTLAGIGGEQFF. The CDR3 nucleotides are TGTGCCAGCAGCGTAACCCTAGCGGGAATTGGGGGCGAGCAGTTCTTC.

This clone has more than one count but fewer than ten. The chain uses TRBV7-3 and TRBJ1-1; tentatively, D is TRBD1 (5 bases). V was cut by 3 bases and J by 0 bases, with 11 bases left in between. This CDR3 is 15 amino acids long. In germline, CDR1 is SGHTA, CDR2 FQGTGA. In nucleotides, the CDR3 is TGTGCCAGCAGCTTCACCAGGGTCCTGAACACTGAAGCTTTCTTT. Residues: CASSFTRVLNTEAFF.

In DNA, the CDR3 is TGTGCCAGCTCACCCGGCCGGGACAGGGGACGACTTGGGACCGGGGAGCTGTTTTTT. Translation: CASSPGRDRGRLGTGELFF. J is TRBJ2-2 and V is TRBV18; 10 bases match TRBD1. Trimming cost V 3 bases and J 5 bases; bases outside gene matches: 15. There are 19 residues in the CDR3. CDR1 and CDR2 (germline): KGHSH, LQKENI.

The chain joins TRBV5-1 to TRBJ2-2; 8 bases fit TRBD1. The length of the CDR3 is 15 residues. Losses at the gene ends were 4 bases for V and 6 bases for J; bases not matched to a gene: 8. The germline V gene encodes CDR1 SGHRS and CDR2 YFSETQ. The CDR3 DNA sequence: TGCGCCAGCAGCCAGAGGACAGGGTTCTCCGGGGAGCTGTTTTTT. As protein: CASSQRTGFSGELFF.

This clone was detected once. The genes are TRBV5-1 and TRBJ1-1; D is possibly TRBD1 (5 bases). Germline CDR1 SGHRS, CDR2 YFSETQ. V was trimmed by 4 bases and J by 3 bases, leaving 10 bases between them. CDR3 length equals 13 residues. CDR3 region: CASSTKGHTEAFF. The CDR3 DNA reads TGCGCCAGCAGCACAAAGGGGCACACTGAAGCTTTCTTT.

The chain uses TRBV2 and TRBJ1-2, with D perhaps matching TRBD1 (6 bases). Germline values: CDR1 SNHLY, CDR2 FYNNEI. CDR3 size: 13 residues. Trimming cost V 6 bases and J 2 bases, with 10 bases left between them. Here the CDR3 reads CASSRTVNYGYTF. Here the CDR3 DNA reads TGTGCCAGCAGCCGGACAGTAAACTATGGCTACACCTTC.